The T cell receptor (beta chain) described here comes from a study of CD8+CD57+ T cells in acquired aplastic anemia. This clonotype was recorded at least ten times. The authors sequenced patients whose flow cytometry had shown CD8+CD57+ cell expansion. No therapy was given to patients before blood sampling. Genomic DNA, serving as template, underwent TCR beta VDJ and CDR3 profiling. MiXCR, applied by TCRdb to the reads, yields one record per CDR3 protein. This table holds fewer than 250,000 distinct CDR3 sequences, 45% to 50% found once. The clonotype comes from a human donor with aplastic anemia. Sequenced material: sorted CD4+, CD8+, or CD8+CD57+ T cells (not recorded which) from PBMCs.

The CDR3 region is CAISESVAGPYGYTF. DNA of the CDR3: TGTGCCATCAGTGAGTCGGTGGCAGGGCCTTATGGCTACACCTTC. The chain combines TRBV10-3 with TRBJ1-2, with D perhaps matching TRBD1 (5 bases). The germline gives CDR1 ENHRY, CDR2 SYGVKD. Trimming pared 0 bases from V and 5 bases from J, leaving 13 bases between. The CDR3 contains 15 residues.